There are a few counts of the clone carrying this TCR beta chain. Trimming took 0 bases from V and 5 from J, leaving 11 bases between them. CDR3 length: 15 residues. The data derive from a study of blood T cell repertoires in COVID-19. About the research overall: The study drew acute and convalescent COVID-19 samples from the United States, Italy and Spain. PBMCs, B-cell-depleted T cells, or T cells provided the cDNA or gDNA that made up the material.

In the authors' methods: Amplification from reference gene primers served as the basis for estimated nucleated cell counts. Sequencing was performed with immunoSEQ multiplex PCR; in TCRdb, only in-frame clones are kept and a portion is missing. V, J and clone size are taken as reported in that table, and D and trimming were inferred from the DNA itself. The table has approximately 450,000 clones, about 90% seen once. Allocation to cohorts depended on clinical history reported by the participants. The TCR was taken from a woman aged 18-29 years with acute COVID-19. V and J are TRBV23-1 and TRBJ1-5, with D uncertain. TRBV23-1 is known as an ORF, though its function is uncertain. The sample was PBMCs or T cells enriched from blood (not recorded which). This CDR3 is CASSQSPRPHQPQHF. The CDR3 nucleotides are TGCGCCAGCAGTCAATCGCCCAGGCCCCATCAGCCCCAGCATTTT.